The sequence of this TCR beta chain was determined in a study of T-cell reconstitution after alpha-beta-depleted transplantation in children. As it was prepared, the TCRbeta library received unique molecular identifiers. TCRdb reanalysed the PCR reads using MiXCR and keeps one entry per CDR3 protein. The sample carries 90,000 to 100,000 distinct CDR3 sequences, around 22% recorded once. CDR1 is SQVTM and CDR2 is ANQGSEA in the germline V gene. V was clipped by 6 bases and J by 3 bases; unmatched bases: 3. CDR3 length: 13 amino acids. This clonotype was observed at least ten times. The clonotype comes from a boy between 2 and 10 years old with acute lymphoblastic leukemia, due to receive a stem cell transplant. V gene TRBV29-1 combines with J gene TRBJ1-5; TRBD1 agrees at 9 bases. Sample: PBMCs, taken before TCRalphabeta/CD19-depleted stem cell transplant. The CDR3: CSVGQGNNQPQHF. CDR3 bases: TGCAGCGTCGGACAGGGGAACAATCAGCCCCAGCATTTT.